Shown below are 11 T cell receptor beta chains from a single sample sequenced in a study of blood T cell repertoires in COVID-19. Some clones are missing from TCRdb's copy, which holds only in-frame ones; the method was immunoSEQ multiplex PCR. The data show 140,000 to 150,000 clones, around 80% seen once. The sample was PBMCs or T cells enriched from blood (not recorded which). The receptors stem from a woman aged 50 to 65 who had recovered from COVID-19.

A single count supports this clone. The chain carries TRBV21-1 and TRBJ2-7; the table names TRBD1, a call not compared with the DNA. TRBV21-1 has pseudogene status. The CDR3 extends over 16 amino acids. CDR3 in amino acids: CASSKKDRSSSYEQYV. In nucleotides, the CDR3 is TGTGCCAGCAGCAAGAAGGACAGGTCGAGCTCCTACGAGCAGTACGTC.

The rearrangement links TRBV10-3 to TRBJ1-3, with a weak D call TRBD1 (6 bases). Between the trimmed V and J ends, which lost 9 bases and 3 bases, there was a span of 18 bases. Germline values: CDR1 ENHRY, CDR2 SYGVKD. CDR3 size: 15 residues. CDR3 sequence (DNA): TGTGCCATTTTACCACAGGGCCCCCATGGAAACACCATATATTTT. This translates into CAILPQGPHGNTIYF.

The chain is built from TRBV27 and TRBJ1-2; tentatively, D is TRBD1 (5 bases). Trimming shortened V by 1 base and J by 1 base, and 10 bases separated the two germline ends. The length of the CDR3 is 15 residues. CDR1 is MNHEY, CDR2 SMNVEV, per germline (reference sequence). CDR3 nucleotides: TGTGCCAGCAGTTTATTGGGGGGGGTTAACTATGGCTACACCTTC. Its protein product is CASSLLGGVNYGYTF.

This clone appeared a few times. The J gene is TRBJ1-1, the V gene TRBV28; 7 positions agree with TRBD1. Germline CDR1 and CDR2: MDHEN and SYDVKM. This CDR3 is built from 15 residues. V trimming: 3 bases; J trimming: 5 bases; junction bases outside the gene matches: 9. The CDR3 DNA reads as TGTGCCAGCAGTTTGGGCTATAGGGGGCGGACTGAAGCTTTCTTT. This codes for CASSLGYRGRTEAFF.

This clone was counted many times. The rearrangement links TRBV21-1 to TRBJ1-2; the D call of TRBD1 is as the table states it, not checked on the DNA. TRBV21-1 counts as a pseudogene. The CDR3 consists of 13 residues. The chain's CDR3 is CARNRFCYGGYTF. CDR3 sequence (DNA): TGTGCCAGGAACAGGTTTTGCTATGGGGGCTACACCTTC.

The rearrangement links TRBV28 to TRBJ2-6, with 7 bases identical to TRBD1. CDR3 length equals 17 residues. Germline assignment: CDR1 MDHEN and CDR2 SYDVKM. The junction had 10 bases not matched to a gene; V was cut back by 8 bases and J by 0 bases. CDR3: CASGSGTVPSGANVLTF. CDR3 bases: TGTGCCAGCGGCTCCGGGACAGTTCCCTCTGGGGCCAACGTCCTGACTTTC.

The chain's CDR3 is CASSLSGQISGNTIYF. In nucleotides, the CDR3 is TGTGCCAGCAGCCTTTCGGGACAGATCTCTGGAAACACCATATATTTT. The chain links TRBV28 to TRBJ1-3; TRBD1 agrees at 7 bases. Germline V gives CDR1 MDHEN, CDR2 SYDVKM. This CDR3 spans 16 amino acids. After removal of 6 bases from V and 0 bases from J, the junction contained 8 bases not matched to a gene.

The DNA of the CDR3 is TGTGCCAGCAGCTTTCCGAGGGGTCGGACAGACCTTAATTCACCCCTCCACTTT. It encodes CASSFPRGRTDLNSPLHF. The chain links TRBV7-9 to TRBJ1-6; D might be TRBD1 (6 bases). The CDR3 covers 18 residues. Germline CDR1 reads SEHNR; CDR2 reads FQNEAQ (reference sequence). Trimming took 3 bases from V and 6 from J, leaving 21 bases between them.

The table lists this clone with a count of one. The rearrangement links TRBV2 to TRBJ1-2; D remains unclear. Germline loops: CDR1 SNHLY, CDR2 FYNNEI. The length of the CDR3 is 13 residues. V gave up 2 bases and J gave up 1 base, with 5 bases separating them. CDR3 protein: CASSERDNYGYTF. The CDR3 DNA is TGTGCCAGCAGTGAACGGGATAACTATGGCTACACCTTC. Filled out from reference TRBV2 and TRBJ1-2, the complete variable domain reads EPEVTQTPSHQVTQMGQEVILRCVPISNHLYFYWYRQILGQKVEFLVSFYNNEISEKSEIFDDQFSVERPDGSNFTLKIRSTKLEDSAMYFCASSERDNYGYTFGSGTRLTVV.

In nucleotides, the CDR3 is TGCAGCGTTGAAGGACAGGCCTACGAGCAGTACTTC. It is translated as CSVEGQAYEQYF. The chain combines TRBV29-1 with TRBJ2-7, with D maybe TRBD1 (6 bases). V lost 1 base to trimming and J lost 2 bases, with 6 bases between them. This CDR3 is built from 12 residues. From germline, CDR1 is SQVTM and CDR2 ANQGSEA.

V gene TRBV13 combines with J gene TRBJ1-4, with D possibly being TRBD1 (6 bases). This CDR3 is 15 amino acids long. Trimming removed 3 bases from V and 3 bases from J, with 11 bases in between. Per the germline V gene, CDR1 is PRHDT and CDR2 is FYEKMQ (reference sequence). CDR3 amino acids: CASSFQGLANEKLFF. As DNA, the CDR3 is TGTGCCAGCAGCTTTCAGGGGTTGGCTAATGAAAAACTGTTTTTT.